Described below is a single T cell receptor beta chain sequence and its context. What it recognizes is unknown. What was sequenced were expressed TCRB transcripts, since all of the isolated RNA had been reverse transcribed. Sequenced by immunoSEQ multiplex PCR; TCRdb stores in-frame clones only, minus some. The repertoire holds some 410,000 clones, with 10% to 12% as singletons. The record originates from a study of beta chain features in type 1 diabetes. Study information: About 110 million sorted cells were examined across all samples.

Every donor had blood drawn once into heparin, around 120 mL on average. General observations from the study: In every one of the four CD4+ subsets, TCRB CDR3s were moderately but significantly shorter in Type 1 diabetes patients.

This TCR was recovered from a woman aged 18-30 years in good health. Input material: naive CD4+ T cells from blood.

Here the CDR3 reads CASSLDIYYGYTF. CDR3 sequence (DNA): TGCGCCAGCAGCTTGGACATTTACTATGGCTACACCTTC. The J gene is TRBJ1-2, the V gene TRBV5-1; the D is unclear. Trimming cost V 0 bases and J 3 bases, with 6 bases left between them. The CDR3 runs 13 residues. CDR1 and CDR2 (germline): SGHRS, YFSETQ.